These T cell receptor beta chains were read from a single sample in a study of CD8+ T cells in alopecia areata. Repertoires were generated with immunoSEQ multiplex PCR, while TCRdb's copy carries only in-frame clones and drops some. The sample lists roughly 250,000 clones; roughly two thirds were seen once. Sequences were derived from CD4+ T cells sorted from blood, sampled at week 0. The receptors here all came from a human donor with alopecia areata. Both conserved end residues are part of each CDR3. Each record gives: clone size, J gene, V gene, D gene, CDR3 protein, CDR3 DNA. D genes are given only for firm matches. A clone size is listed for some rows: how often the clone was seen (once, few, many), or a class if it is expanded.

-	TRBJ1-5	TRBV4-2	TRBD1	CASSQDRGRQPQHF	TGTGCCAGCAGCCAAGACAGGGGGCGTCAGCCCCAGCATTTT
-	TRBJ1-1	TRBV29-1	-	CSARQAWNTEAFF	TGCAGCGCTAGACAGGCCTGGAACACTGAAGCTTTCTTT
-	TRBJ1-5	TRBV15	-	CATSRAAQDQPQHF	TGTGCCACCAGCAGAGCGGCCCAGGATCAGCCCCAGCATTTT
-	TRBJ2-7	TRBV29-1	TRBD1	CSVEDEGTVSYEQYF	TGCAGCGTTGAAGACGAGGGGACAGTTTCCTACGAGCAGTACTTC
-	TRBJ2-7	TRBV30	-	CAWSGGLAVQYF	TGTGCCTGGAGCGGCGGATTGGCAGTGCAGTACTTC
-	TRBJ1-6	TRBV19	TRBD1	CATGQGNSPLHF	TGTGCCACTGGACAGGGGAATTCACCCCTCCACTTT
-	TRBJ2-1	TRBV15	-	CATSRGQGIGQFF	TGTGCCACCAGCAGAGGTCAGGGGATTGGGCAGTTCTTC
-	TRBJ1-2	TRBV7-3	TRBD1	CASSSVPGQGRYGYTF	TGTGCCAGCAGCTCCGTCCCGGGACAGGGACGCTATGGCTACACCTTC
-	TRBJ2-3	TRBV6-5	-	CASSGQGLVTQYF	TGTGCCAGCAGTGGGCAGGGTTTGGTTACGCAGTATTTT
once	TRBJ1-2	TRBV29-1	-	CSVVQGAVYGYTF	TGCAGCGTTGTACAGGGAGCGGTCTATGGCTACACCTTC
few	TRBJ2-7	TRBV29-1	-	CSVELPGGFSYEQYF	TGCAGCGTTGAACTGCCCGGGGGCTTCTCCTACGAGCAGTACTTC
-	TRBJ2-7	TRBV30	-	CAWVQGSYEQYF	TGTGCCTGGGTCCAGGGTTCCTACGAGCAGTACTTC
-	TRBJ1-1	TRBV29-1	-	CSVGPRAGTEAFF	TGCAGCGTTGGCCCCAGGGCGGGCACTGAAGCTTTCTTT
-	TRBJ2-7	TRBV5-1	TRBD1	CASSVQTGNYEQYF	TGCGCCAGCAGCGTACAGACAGGGAACTACGAGCAGTACTTC
-	TRBJ2-3	TRBV7-3	-	CASSQHQGSTDTQYF	TGTGCCAGCAGCCAACACCAGGGCAGCACAGATACGCAGTATTTT
-	TRBJ2-1	TRBV29-1	-	CSVEFWTEQFF	TGCAGCGTTGAGTTTTGGACTGAGCAGTTCTTC
-	TRBJ2-5	TRBV7-2	-	CASRVGQETQYF	TGTGCCAGCAGGGTCGGACAAGAGACCCAGTACTTC
-	TRBJ2-6	TRBV9	-	CASSQDRISGANVLTF	TGTGCCAGCAGCCAAGACCGTATCTCTGGGGCCAACGTCCTGACTTTC
-	TRBJ1-5	TRBV30	-	CAWSARGWWEPQHF	TGTGCCTGGAGCGCAAGGGGGTGGTGGGAGCCCCAGCATTTT
-	TRBJ2-5	TRBV6-1	-	CASTGAETQYF	TGTGCCAGTACGGGGGCAGAGACCCAGTACTTC
-	TRBJ2-7	TRBV25-1	TRBD1	CASSDSGTGKYEQYF	TGTGCCAGCAGTGATAGTGGGACAGGGAAGTACGAGCAGTACTTC
-	TRBJ1-4	TRBV2	-	CASRRENENEKLFF	TGTGCCAGCAGAAGGGAAAATGAGAATGAAAAACTGTTTTTT
-	TRBJ1-6	TRBV25-1	-	CASTTGIRHNSPLHF	TGTGCCAGCACAACCGGTATTCGGCATAATTCACCCCTCCACTTT
once	TRBJ1-2	TRBV7-8	TRBD1	CASSQREGQRYGYTF	TGTGCCAGCAGCCAAAGAGAGGGACAGAGATATGGCTACACCTTC
-	TRBJ1-1	TRBV6-5	-	CASSYVSGVAFF	TGTGCCAGCAGTTACGTCTCAGGCGTGGCTTTCTTT
-	TRBJ1-6	TRBV6-5	TRBD1	CASSWDRVSPLHF	TGTGCCAGCAGTTGGGACAGGGTTTCACCCCTCCACTTT
-	TRBJ2-5	TRBV5-1	-	CASSLESLGLQETQYF	TGCGCCAGCAGCTTGGAGTCCTTGGGGCTACAAGAGACCCAGTACTTC
few	TRBJ2-7	TRBV9	-	CASSRREYYEQYF	TGTGCCAGCAGCCGCAGGGAGTACTACGAGCAGTACTTC
once	TRBJ2-7	TRBV29-1	-	CSVRDPGEQYF	TGCAGCGTGAGAGATCCGGGCGAGCAGTACTTC
-	TRBJ2-5	TRBV19	-	CASSIRRGEETQYF	TGTGCCAGTAGTATAAGGCGAGGCGAAGAGACCCAGTACTTC
-	TRBJ1-6	TRBV6-5	-	CASSYEGSPLHF	TGTGCCAGCAGTTACGAGGGTTCACCCCTCCACTTT
-	TRBJ2-5	TRBV5-1	-	CASRLLQETQYF	TGCGCCAGCAGACTCCTCCAAGAGACCCAGTACTTC
-	TRBJ1-5	TRBV30	-	CAWSDGGTNQPQHF	TGTGCCTGGAGTGACGGAGGGACAAATCAGCCCCAGCATTTT
-	TRBJ2-3	TRBV29-1	-	CSVDVGTDTQYF	TGCAGCGTTGATGTTGGCACAGATACGCAGTATTTT
-	TRBJ2-3	TRBV29-1	-	CSGEAGTRDTQYF	TGCAGCGGCGAGGCGGGTACAAGAGATACGCAGTATTTT
-	TRBJ1-4	TRBV2	-	CASSRGSRNEKLFF	TGTGCCAGCAGTAGGGGCAGTCGAAATGAAAAACTGTTTTTT
-	TRBJ2-1	TRBV7-9	-	CASLAVKSSYNEQFF	TGTGCCAGCCTCGCGGTGAAGAGCTCCTACAATGAGCAGTTCTTC
once	TRBJ1-2	TRBV30	-	CAWRAGAFPVGYTF	TGTGCCTGGAGGGCCGGAGCTTTTCCGGTTGGCTACACCTTC
few	TRBJ1-5	TRBV10-2	TRBD1	CASSERTGFQPQHF	TGCGCCAGCAGTGAGAGGACAGGGTTTCAGCCCCAGCATTTT
-	TRBJ1-1	TRBV2	TRBD1	CASSDRGRTEAFF	TGTGCCAGCAGCGACAGGGGGAGGACTGAAGCTTTCTTT
-	TRBJ1-3	TRBV7-2	-	CASSAQEAGNTIYF	TGTGCCAGCAGCGCGCAGGAGGCGGGAAACACCATATATTTT
-	TRBJ1-5	TRBV7-2	-	CASSLVANQPQHF	TGTGCCAGCAGCTTAGTAGCGAATCAGCCCCAGCATTTT
-	TRBJ2-3	TRBV7-8	TRBD1	CASSPPGQAPTDTQYF	TGTGCCAGCAGCCCTCCTGGACAGGCCCCCACAGATACGCAGTATTTT
few	TRBJ2-1	TRBV28	TRBD1	CASSPGQVNEQFF	TGTGCCAGCAGTCCAGGACAGGTCAATGAGCAGTTCTTC
-	TRBJ2-5	TRBV5-1	-	CASSLESTGKSETQYF	TGCGCCAGCAGCTTGGAATCTACAGGGAAATCCGAGACCCAGTACTTC
-	TRBJ2-3	TRBV5-1	TRBD2	CASSLMLAGLGTDTQYF	TGCGCCAGCAGCTTGATGCTAGCGGGGCTGGGAACAGATACGCAGTATTTT
-	TRBJ2-5	TRBV30	-	CAWTPGGQGTQYF	TGTGCCTGGACCCCTGGGGGCCAAGGGACCCAGTACTTC
-	TRBJ2-3	TRBV2	-	CASSAPPDTQYF	TGTGCCAGCAGCGCCCCCCCGGATACGCAGTATTTT
-	TRBJ2-5	TRBV29-1	TRBD1	CSVGTGGFETQYF	TGCAGCGTCGGGACAGGGGGTTTTGAGACCCAGTACTTC
-	TRBJ1-2	TRBV29-1	-	CSAQGGDGYTF	TGCAGCGCCCAGGGAGGGGATGGCTACACCTTC
-	TRBJ2-5	TRBV30	TRBD1	CAWSVLDRAETQYF	TGTGCCTGGAGTGTCCTGGACAGGGCAGAGACCCAGTACTTC
-	TRBJ2-7	TRBV10-3	-	CAISEPGRDREQYF	TGTGCCATCAGTGAGCCCGGACGGGACCGCGAGCAGTACTTC
few	TRBJ1-1	TRBV29-1	-	CSLDKGNTEAFF	TGCAGCCTGGACAAGGGTAACACTGAAGCTTTCTTT